This paragraph reports one T cell receptor beta chain. Its antigen is currently unknown. The source of the sample is a study of cytomegalovirus exposure and HLA in healthy donors. Broader study findings: A later analysis appeared to link common viral pathogens to several of the most significant clusters.

Germline values: CDR1 MNHEY, CDR2 SVGAGI. V was pared by 4 bases and J by 1 base, with 3 bases of the junction left unmatched. This CDR3 has 14 residues. The PCR employed 60 Vbeta primers together with 13 Jbeta primers. Libraries were prepared by immunoSEQ multiplex PCR; TCRdb keeps only in-frame clonotypes and omits some of them. The repertoire table contains approximately 110,000 clones. The sequencing sample was made of PBMCs. The sequence was obtained from a man between 45 and 60 years old in good health and CMV-seronegative. The V gene is TRBV6-5, the J gene TRBJ1-1, with 7 bases identical to TRBD1. The CDR3 nucleotides are TGTGCCAGCAGTTCGGGGACAGCGAACACTGAAGCTTTCTTT. Translating gives CASSSGTANTEAFF.